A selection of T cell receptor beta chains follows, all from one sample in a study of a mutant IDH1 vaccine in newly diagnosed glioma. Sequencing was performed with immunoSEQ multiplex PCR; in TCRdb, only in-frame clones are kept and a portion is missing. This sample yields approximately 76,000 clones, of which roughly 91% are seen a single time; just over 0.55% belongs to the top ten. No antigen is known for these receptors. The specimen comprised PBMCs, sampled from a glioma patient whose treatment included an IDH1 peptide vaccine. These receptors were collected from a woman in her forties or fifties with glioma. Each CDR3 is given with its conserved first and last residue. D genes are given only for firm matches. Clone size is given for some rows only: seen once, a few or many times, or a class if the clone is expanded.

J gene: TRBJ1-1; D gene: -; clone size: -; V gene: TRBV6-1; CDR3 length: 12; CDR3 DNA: TGTGCCAGCAGGGGGACACCGGCAGAAGCTTTCTTT; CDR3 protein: CASRGTPAEAFF
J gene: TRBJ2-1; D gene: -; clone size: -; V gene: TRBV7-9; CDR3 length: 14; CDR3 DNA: TGTGCCAGCCGACCGACTGGATCCTACAATGAGCAGTTCTTC; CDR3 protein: CASRPTGSYNEQFF
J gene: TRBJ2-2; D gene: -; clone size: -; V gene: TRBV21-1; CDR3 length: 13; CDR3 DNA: TGTGCCAGCAAGACAGAGAGCACCGGGGAGCTGTTTTTT; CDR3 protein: CASKTESTGELFF
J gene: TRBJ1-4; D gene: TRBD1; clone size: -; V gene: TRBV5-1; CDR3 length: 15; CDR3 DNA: TGCGCCAGCAGCTTGGCCGGGACAGGTGATGAAAAACTGTTTTTT; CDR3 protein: CASSLAGTGDEKLFF
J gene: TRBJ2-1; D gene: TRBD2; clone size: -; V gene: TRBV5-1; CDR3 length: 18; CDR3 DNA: TGCGCCAGCAGCCGTCAACTACGGGGACTAGGGGACTACAATGAGCAGTTCTTC; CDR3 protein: CASSRQLRGLGDYNEQFF
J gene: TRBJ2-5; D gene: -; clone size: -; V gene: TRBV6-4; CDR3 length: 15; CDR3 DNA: TGTGCCAGCAGTGAAACGGCGGCCTTGGGGCAGACCCAGTACTTC; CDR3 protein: CASSETAALGQTQYF
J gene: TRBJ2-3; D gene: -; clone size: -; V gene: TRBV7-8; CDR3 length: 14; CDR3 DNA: TGTGCCAGCAGCTTTCGGAGTAATACAGATACGCAGTATTTT; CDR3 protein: CASSFRSNTDTQYF
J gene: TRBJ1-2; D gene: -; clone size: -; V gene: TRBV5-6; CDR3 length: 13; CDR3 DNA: TGTGCCAGCAGCGACCAGGGCCATATCGGCTACACCTTC; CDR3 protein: CASSDQGHIGYTF
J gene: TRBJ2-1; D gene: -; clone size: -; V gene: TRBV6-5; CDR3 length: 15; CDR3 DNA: TGTGCCAGCAGTCCAGGGGGGGGCTCCTACAATGAGCAGTTCTTC; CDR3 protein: CASSPGGGSYNEQFF
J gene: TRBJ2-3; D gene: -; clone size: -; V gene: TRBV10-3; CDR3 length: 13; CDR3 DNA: TGTGCCATCAGTGGGACTGGGACAGATACGCAGTATTTT; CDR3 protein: CAISGTGTDTQYF
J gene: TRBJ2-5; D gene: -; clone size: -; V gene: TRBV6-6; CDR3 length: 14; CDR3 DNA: TGTGCCAGCAGTTACCATGGACAGCAAGAGACCCAGTACTTC; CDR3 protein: CASSYHGQQETQYF
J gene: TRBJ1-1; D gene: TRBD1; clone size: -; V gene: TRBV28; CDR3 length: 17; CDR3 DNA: TGTGCCAGCAGTTCCCCCCCGGGACAGGGAGATAACACTGAAGCTTTCTTT; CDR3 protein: CASSSPPGQGDNTEAFF
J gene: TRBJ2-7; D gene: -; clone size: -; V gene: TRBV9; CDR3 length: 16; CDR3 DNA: TGTGCCAGCAGCGTAGCGAGGGACCCTCCCTCCTACGAGCAGTACTTC; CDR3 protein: CASSVARDPPSYEQYF
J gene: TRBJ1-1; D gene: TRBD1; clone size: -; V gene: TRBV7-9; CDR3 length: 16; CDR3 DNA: TGTGCCAGCAGCGACCGACAGGGGGTGGGGAACACTGAAGCTTTCTTT; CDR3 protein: CASSDRQGVGNTEAFF
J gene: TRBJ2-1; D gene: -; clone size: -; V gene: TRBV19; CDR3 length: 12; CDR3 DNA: TGTGCCAGTACCCGCGGATACAATGAGCAGTTCTTC; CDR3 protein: CASTRGYNEQFF
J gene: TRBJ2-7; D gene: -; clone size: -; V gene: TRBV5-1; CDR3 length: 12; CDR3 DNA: TGCGCCAGCAGCTTGGAAGGATACGAGCAGTACTTC; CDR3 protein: CASSLEGYEQYF
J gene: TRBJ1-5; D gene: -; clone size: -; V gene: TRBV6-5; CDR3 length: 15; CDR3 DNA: TGTGCCAGCAGGCCAGCAGGATTTAGCAATCAGCCCCAGCATTTT; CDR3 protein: CASRPAGFSNQPQHF
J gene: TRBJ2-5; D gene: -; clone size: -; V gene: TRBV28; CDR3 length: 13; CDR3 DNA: TGTGCCAGCACCCCTCGGACCAGTAAGACCCAGTACTTC; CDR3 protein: CASTPRTSKTQYF
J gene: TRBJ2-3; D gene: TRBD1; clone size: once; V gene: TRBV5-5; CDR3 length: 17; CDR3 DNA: TGTGCCAGCAGCCTCTCGGGGTGGGACAGGGTACAAGATACGCAGTATTTT; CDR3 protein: CASSLSGWDRVQDTQYF
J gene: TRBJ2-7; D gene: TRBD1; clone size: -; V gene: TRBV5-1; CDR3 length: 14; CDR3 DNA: TGCGCCAGCAGCTTGGACAGGGGGCACTACGAGCAGTACTTC; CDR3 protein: CASSLDRGHYEQYF
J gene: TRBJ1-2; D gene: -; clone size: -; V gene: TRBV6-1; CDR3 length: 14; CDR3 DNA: TGTGCCAGCAGTGAATCGAGCGGAAACTATGGCTACACCTTC; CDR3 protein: CASSESSGNYGYTF
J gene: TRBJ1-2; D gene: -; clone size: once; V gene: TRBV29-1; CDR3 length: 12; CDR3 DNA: TGCAGCGTTGGTCCGGGGGACTATGGCTACACCTTC; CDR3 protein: CSVGPGDYGYTF
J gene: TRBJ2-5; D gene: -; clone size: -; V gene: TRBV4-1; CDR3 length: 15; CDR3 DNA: TGCGCCAGCAGCCCGGGCGGAGGGGGGCAAGAGACCCAGTACTTC; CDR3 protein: CASSPGGGGQETQYF
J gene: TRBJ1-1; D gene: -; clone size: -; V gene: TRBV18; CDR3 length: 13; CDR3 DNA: TGTGCCAGCTCCCCCAGGGAGGTCGCCGAAGCTTTCTTT; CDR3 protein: CASSPREVAEAFF
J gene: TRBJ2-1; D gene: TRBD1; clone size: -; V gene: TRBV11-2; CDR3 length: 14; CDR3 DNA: TGTGCCAGCAGCTTGGACAGGGGACAGGGTGAGCAGTTCTTC; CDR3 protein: CASSLDRGQGEQFF
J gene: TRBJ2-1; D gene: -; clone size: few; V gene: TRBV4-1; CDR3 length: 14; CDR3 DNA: TGCGCCAGCAGCCACTTCCAGCCCTACAATGAGCAGTTCTTC; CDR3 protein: CASSHFQPYNEQFF
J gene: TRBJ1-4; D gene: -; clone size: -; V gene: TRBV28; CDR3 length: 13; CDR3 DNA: TGTGCCAGCGTCGATTCAACTAATGAAAAACTGTTTTTT; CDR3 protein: CASVDSTNEKLFF
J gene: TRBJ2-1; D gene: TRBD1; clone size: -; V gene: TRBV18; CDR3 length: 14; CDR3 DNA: TGTGCCAGCTCACCACCTCCAGGGGGCAATGAGCAGTTCTTC; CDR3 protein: CASSPPPGGNEQFF
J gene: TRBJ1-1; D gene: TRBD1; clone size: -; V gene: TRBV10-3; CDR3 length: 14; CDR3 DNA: TGTGCCATCAGTGAGAGAGGGGGCGGCCGTGAAGCTTTCTTT; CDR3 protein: CAISERGGGREAFF
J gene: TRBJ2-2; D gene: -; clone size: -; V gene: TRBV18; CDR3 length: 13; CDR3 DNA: TGTGCCAGCTCACCGCAGGAGACCGGGGAGCTGTTTTTT; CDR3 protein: CASSPQETGELFF
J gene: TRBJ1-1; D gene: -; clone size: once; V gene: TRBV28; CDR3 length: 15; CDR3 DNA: TGTGCCAGCATACTATGGGGATCTATGGGCACTGAAGCTTTCTTT; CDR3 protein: CASILWGSMGTEAFF
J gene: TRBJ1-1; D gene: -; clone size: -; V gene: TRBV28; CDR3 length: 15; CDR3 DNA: TGTGCCAGCAGGGGACGTGGACAGACGAACACTGAAGCTTTCTTT; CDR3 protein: CASRGRGQTNTEAFF
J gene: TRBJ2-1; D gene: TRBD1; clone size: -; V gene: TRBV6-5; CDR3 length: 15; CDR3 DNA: TGTGCCAGCAGTTACGGACAGGGGAACTCCCGTGAGCAGTTCTTC; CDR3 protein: CASSYGQGNSREQFF
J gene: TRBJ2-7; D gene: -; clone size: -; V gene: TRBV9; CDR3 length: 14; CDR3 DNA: TGTGCCAGCAGCGCCTCAGGGAATCCCTACGAGCAGTACTTC; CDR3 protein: CASSASGNPYEQYF
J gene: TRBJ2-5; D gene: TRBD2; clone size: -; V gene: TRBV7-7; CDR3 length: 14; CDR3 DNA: TGTGCTAGCAGCTTACGGGGGGAGGAAGAGACCCAGTACTTC; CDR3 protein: CASSLRGEEETQYF
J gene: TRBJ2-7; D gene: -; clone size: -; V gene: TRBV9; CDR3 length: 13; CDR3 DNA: TGTGCCAGCAGCGTAGGTTACAGGGACGAGCAGTACTTC; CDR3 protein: CASSVGYRDEQYF
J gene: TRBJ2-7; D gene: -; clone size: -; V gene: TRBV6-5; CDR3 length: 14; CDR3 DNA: TGTGCCAGCAGTTACGTCGGACGGACCTACGAGCAGTACTTC; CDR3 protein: CASSYVGRTYEQYF
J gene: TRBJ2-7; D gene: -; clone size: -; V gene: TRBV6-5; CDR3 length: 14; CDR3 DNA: TGTGCCAGCAGCGCTCGACAGGACTTTAACGAGCAGTACTTC; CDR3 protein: CASSARQDFNEQYF
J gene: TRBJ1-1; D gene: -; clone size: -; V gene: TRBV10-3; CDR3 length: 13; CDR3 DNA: TGTGCCATCAGTGAGGGGGGTGACACTGAAGCTTTCTTT; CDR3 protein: CAISEGGDTEAFF
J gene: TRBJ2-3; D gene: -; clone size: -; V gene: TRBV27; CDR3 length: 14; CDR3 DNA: TGTGCCAGCAGTCCACAGGGAAAGTTGGATACGCAGTATTTT; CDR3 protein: CASSPQGKLDTQYF
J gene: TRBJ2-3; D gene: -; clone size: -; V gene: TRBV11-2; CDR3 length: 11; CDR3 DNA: TGTGCCAGCAGCGGCGGGGATACGCAGTATTTT; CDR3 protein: CASSGGDTQYF
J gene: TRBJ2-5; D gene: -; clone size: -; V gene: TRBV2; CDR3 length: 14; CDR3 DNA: TGTGCCAGCAGTGGTCGGGCAGGGCAAGAGACCCAGTACTTC; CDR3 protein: CASSGRAGQETQYF
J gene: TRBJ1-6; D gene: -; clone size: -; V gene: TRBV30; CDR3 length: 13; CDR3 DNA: TGTGCCTGGAGGGAGGCCTATAATTCACCCCTCCACTTT; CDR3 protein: CAWREAYNSPLHF
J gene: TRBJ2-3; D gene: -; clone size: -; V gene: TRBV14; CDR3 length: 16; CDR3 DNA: TGTGCCAGCAGCCCCCGGGGAAGCGGGAGCACAGATACGCAGTATTTT; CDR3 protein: CASSPRGSGSTDTQYF
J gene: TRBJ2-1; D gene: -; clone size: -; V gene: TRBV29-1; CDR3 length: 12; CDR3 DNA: TGCAGCGTTGCCACCTGGCGTGATGAGCAGTTCTTC; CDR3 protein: CSVATWRDEQFF
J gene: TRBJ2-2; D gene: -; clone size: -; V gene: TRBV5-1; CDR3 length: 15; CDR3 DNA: TGCGCCAGCAGCTTGGGACTAGGGAGGACCGGGGAGCTGTTTTTT; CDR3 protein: CASSLGLGRTGELFF
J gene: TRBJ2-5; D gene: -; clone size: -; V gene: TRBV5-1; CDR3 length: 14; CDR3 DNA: TGCGCCAGCAGCCGACAGGCCAGTTCAGAGACCCAGTACTTC; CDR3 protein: CASSRQASSETQYF
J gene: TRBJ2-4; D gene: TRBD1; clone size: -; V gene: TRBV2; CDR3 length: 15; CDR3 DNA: TGTGCCAGCAGTCCCCAGGGACAGGGGGGGGACATTCAGTACTTC; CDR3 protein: CASSPQGQGGDIQYF
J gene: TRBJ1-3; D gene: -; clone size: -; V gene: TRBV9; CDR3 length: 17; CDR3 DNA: TGTGCCAGCAGCCCAGGCGGAGGGGCTAACTCTGGAAACACCATATATTTT; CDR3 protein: CASSPGGGANSGNTIYF
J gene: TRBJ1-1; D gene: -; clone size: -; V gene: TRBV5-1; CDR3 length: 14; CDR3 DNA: TGCGCCAGCAGCTTGGCCAGAGCCGACACTGAAGCTTTCTTT; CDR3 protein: CASSLARADTEAFF
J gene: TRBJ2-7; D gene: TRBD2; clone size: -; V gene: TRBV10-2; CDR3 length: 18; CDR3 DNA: TGCGCCAGCAGTGAGACCTGGACTAGCGGGAGGTCCTTTGGGGAGCAGTACTTC; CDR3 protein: CASSETWTSGRSFGEQYF
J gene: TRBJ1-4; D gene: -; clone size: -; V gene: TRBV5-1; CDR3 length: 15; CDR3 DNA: TGCGCCAGCAGCTTAGGGTCATCAACTAATGAAAAACTGTTTTTT; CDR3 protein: CASSLGSSTNEKLFF
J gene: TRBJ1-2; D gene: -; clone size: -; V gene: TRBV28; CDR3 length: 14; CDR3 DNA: TGTGCCAGCAGTTTGCGGCAGCACAACTATGGCTACACCTTC; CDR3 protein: CASSLRQHNYGYTF
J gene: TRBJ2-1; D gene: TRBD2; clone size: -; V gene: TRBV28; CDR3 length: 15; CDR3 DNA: TGTGCCAGCAGTCGCCTGGGACTAGCATACAATGAGCAGTTCTTC; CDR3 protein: CASSRLGLAYNEQFF
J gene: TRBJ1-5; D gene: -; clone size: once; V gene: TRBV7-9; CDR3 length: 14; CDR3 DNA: TGTGCCAGCAGCTTAGCTGGTCTAGATCAGCCCCAGCATTTT; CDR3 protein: CASSLAGLDQPQHF
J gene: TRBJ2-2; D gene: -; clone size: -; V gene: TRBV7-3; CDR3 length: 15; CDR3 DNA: TGTGCCAGCAGCTTACAGGGCCCAAACACCGGGGAGCTGTTTTTT; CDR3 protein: CASSLQGPNTGELFF
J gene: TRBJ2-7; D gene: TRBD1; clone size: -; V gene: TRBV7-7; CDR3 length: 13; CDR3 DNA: TGTGCTTGCATAACAGGGGCCTCCTACGAGCAGTACTTC; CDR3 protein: CACITGASYEQYF
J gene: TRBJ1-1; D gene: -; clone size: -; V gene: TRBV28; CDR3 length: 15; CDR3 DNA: TGTGCCAGCAGTTTAAGGTCGCTTGGCAACACTGAAGCTTTCTTT; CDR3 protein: CASSLRSLGNTEAFF
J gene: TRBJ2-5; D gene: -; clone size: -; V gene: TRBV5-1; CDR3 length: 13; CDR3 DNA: TGCGCCAGCAGCTGGCAGGGTGAAGAGACCCAGTACTTC; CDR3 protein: CASSWQGEETQYF
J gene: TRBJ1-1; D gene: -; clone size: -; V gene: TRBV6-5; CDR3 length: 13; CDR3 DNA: TGTGCCAGCAGACCGGACAGGAACACTGAAGCTTTCTTT; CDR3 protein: CASRPDRNTEAFF